The clone carrying this T cell receptor beta chain was counted ten times or more. Its antigen is undetermined. Trimming pared 1 base from V and 2 bases from J, leaving 7 bases between. CDR1 is SGHDT, CDR2 YYEEEE, per germline. This CDR3 has 13 residues. The data derive from a study of T-cell memory formation after mild COVID-19. Turning to the study itself: Largely, the TCR clusters proved donor specific. General study results and limits: The main location of contracting CD4+ clones was CM and EM, and that of contracting CD8+ clones was EMRA.

5'RACE primed at constant segments yielded TCR alpha and TCR beta cDNA libraries bearing sample barcodes and UMIs. TCRdb re-derived calls from the 5' RACE reads in MiXCR, one entry per CDR3 protein. Among about 250,000 distinct CDR3 sequences listed, 15% to 17% were seen once. V usage is TRBV5-6 and J usage is TRBJ2-7; D is undetermined. The receptor comes from an adult woman who had mild COVID-19 (a few samples of this study predate the infection). Cell type and time point are not known. Input material: PBMCs or a T cell subset sorted from them (not recorded which). CDR3 bases: TGTGCCAGCAGCTTGCTCAAAGCCTACGAGCAGTACTTC. Translating gives CASSLLKAYEQYF.